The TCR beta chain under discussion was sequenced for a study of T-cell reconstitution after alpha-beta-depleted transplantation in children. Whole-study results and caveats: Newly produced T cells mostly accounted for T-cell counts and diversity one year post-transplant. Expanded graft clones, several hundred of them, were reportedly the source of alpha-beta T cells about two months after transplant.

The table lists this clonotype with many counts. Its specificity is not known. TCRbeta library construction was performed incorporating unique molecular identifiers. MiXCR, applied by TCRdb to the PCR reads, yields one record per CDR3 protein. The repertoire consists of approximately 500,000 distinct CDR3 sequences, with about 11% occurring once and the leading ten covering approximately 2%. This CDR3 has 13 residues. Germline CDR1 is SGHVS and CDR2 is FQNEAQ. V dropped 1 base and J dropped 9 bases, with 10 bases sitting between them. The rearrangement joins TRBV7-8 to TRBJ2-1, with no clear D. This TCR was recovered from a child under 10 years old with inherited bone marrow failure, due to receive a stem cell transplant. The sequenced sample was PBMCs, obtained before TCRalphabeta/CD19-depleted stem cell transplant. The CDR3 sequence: CASSLVVGSEQFF. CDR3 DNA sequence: TGTGCCAGCAGCTTAGTAGTGGGGTCTGAGCAGTTCTTC.